A selection of T cell receptor beta chains follows, all from one sample in a study of Ad26.COV2.S vaccination and SARS-CoV-2 variants. The protocol was immunoSEQ multiplex PCR, while the TCRdb copy is restricted to in-frame clones and leaves out a portion. The sample consists of about 94,000 clones, roughly 84% of them appearing once. The sequencing here drew on peripheral blood, taken after recovery from COVID-19. These receptors were taken from a human donor who had recovered from COVID-19. CDR3s include the opening cysteine and the closing phenylalanine or tryptophan. The D gene is left open where the match is weak. Only part of the rows carry a size: once, few, many, or a class if the clone is expanded.

d_gene	v_gene	j_gene	abundance	CDR3aa	CDR3nt
-	TRBV4-3	TRBJ1-2	-	CASSQEGFSANYGYTF	TGCGCCAGCAGCCAAGAGGGCTTCTCAGCTAACTATGGCTACACCTTC
TRBD2	TRBV28	TRBJ2-3	-	CASSLTALAGGGADTQYF	TGTGCCAGCAGTTTAACCGCGTTAGCGGGAGGTGGGGCAGATACGCAGTATTTT
-	TRBV19	TRBJ1-5	few	CASSISGSRVGQPQHF	TGTGCCAGTAGTATTTCCGGGAGCAGGGTAGGGCAGCCCCAGCATTTT
-	TRBV5-1	TRBJ1-1	-	CASSKTQGITEAFF	TGCGCCAGCAGCAAGACTCAGGGTATCACTGAAGCTTTCTTT
-	TRBV6-6	TRBJ2-1	many	CASSLGGEQFF	TGTGCCAGCAGTTTAGGGGGAGAGCAGTTCTTC
-	TRBV6-5	TRBJ2-7	-	CASSYMGDYEQYF	TGTGCCAGCAGTTATATGGGGGATTACGAGCAGTACTTC
-	TRBV19	TRBJ2-6	-	CASSLTSIGALGAGANVLTF	TGTGCCAGTAGTCTGACTAGTATAGGGGCTCTGGGCGCTGGGGCCAACGTCCTGACTTTC
TRBD2	TRBV11-1	TRBJ2-7	-	CASSLRLAGYEQYF	TGTGCCAGCAGCTTAAGATTAGCGGGCTACGAGCAGTACTTC
-	TRBV19	TRBJ1-3	few	CASTPFSGNTIYF	TGTGCCAGTACCCCGTTTTCTGGAAACACCATATATTTT
-	TRBV13	TRBJ2-7	-	CASSLGGIGVVEYEQYF	TGTGCCAGCAGCCTCGGGGGAATAGGGGTAGTAGAGTACGAGCAGTACTTC
-	TRBV6-5	TRBJ2-5	-	CASSYFRDGQETQYF	TGTGCCAGCAGCTACTTTCGGGATGGGCAAGAGACCCAGTACTTC
-	TRBV7-3	TRBJ1-2	once	CASSQESGNRYGYTF	TGTGCCAGCAGCCAGGAGTCAGGGAATCGTTATGGCTACACCTTC
-	TRBV2	TRBJ1-2	-	CASSAIPAQANYGYTF	TGTGCCAGCAGCGCAATACCTGCACAGGCAAACTATGGCTACACCTTC
-	TRBV12-3/TRBV12-4	TRBJ2-7	-	CASSLGGSYEQYF	TGTGCCAGCAGTTTAGGGGGGTCCTACGAGCAGTACTTC
-	TRBV6-4	TRBJ2-1	many	CASSDSDSNEQFF	TGTGCCAGCAGTGACTCGGACAGCAATGAGCAGTTCTTC
-	TRBV11-2	TRBJ2-1	few	CASSSIEGSYNEQFF	TGTGCCAGCAGCTCAATCGAGGGCTCCTACAATGAGCAGTTCTTC
TRBD2	TRBV14	TRBJ2-1	-	CASSQWGSGRALSNEQFF	TGTGCCAGCAGCCAATGGGGGAGCGGGAGGGCCCTGAGTAATGAGCAGTTCTTC
TRBD2	TRBV11-2	TRBJ2-1	once	CASSSTLAGAYNEQFF	TGTGCCAGCAGCTCAACCCTAGCGGGGGCCTACAATGAGCAGTTCTTC
-	TRBV5-6	TRBJ1-4	-	CASSLGGATGKLFF	TGTGCCAGCAGCTTGGGCGGGGCGACTGGAAAACTGTTTTTT
TRBD1	TRBV6-6	TRBJ1-2	-	CASSYSGQGAGSGYTF	TGTGCCAGCAGTTACTCGGGGCAGGGGGCGGGCTCTGGCTACACCTTC